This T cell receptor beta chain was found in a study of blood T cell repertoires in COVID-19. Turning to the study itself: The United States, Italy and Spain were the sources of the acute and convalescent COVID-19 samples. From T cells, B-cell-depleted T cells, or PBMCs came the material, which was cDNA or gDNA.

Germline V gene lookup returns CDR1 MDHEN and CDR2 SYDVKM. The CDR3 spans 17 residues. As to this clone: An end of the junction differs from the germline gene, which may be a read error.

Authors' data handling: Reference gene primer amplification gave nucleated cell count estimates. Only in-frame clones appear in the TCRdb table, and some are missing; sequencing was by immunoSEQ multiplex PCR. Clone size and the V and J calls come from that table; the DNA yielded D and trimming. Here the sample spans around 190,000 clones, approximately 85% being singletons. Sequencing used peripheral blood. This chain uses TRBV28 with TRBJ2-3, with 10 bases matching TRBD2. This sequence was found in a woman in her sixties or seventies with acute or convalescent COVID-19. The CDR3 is CASSLSGLAASTDTQYF. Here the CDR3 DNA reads TGTGCCAGCAGCTTATCCGGACTAGCGGCTAGCACAGATACGCAGTATTTT.